This TCR beta chain originates from a study of OX40 agonist ivuxolimab in advanced cancers. The assay was immunoSEQ multiplex PCR, and TCRdb's table has in-frame clones only and misses some. The sample comprises tens of thousands of clones, 82% of which are singletons, and 0.4% to 0.45% rests with the top ten. This CDR3 is 13 amino acids long. Between the trimmed V and J ends, which lost 4 bases and 1 base, there was a span of 9 bases. Per the germline V gene, CDR1 is SGHRS and CDR2 is YFSETQ. The specimen comprised CD4+ or CD8+ T cells sorted from blood, sampled in a trial of the OX40 agonist ivuxolimab. This chain joins TRBV5-1 and TRBJ2-7; TRBD1 is a possible D gene (5 bases). The source is an adult with an advanced solid tumor such as melanoma, head and neck, liver or kidney cancer. The CDR3 DNA is TGCGCCAGCAGCCGAGACAGATCCTACGAGCAGTACTTC. Translation: CASSRDRSYEQYF.